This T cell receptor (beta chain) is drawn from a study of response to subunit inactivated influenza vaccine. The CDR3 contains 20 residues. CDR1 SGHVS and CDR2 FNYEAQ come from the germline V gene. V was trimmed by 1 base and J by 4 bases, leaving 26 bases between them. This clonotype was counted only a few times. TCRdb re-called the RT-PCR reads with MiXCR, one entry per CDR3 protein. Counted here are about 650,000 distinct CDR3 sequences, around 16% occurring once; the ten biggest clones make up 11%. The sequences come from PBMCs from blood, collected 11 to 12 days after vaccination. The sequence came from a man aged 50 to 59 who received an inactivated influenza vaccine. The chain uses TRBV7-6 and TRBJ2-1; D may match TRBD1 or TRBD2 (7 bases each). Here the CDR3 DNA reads TGTGCCAGCAGCTTAGACCGCGGGGGCACGACAGGGTCGGGTTACAATGAGCAGTTCTTC. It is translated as CASSLDRGGTTGSGYNEQFF.